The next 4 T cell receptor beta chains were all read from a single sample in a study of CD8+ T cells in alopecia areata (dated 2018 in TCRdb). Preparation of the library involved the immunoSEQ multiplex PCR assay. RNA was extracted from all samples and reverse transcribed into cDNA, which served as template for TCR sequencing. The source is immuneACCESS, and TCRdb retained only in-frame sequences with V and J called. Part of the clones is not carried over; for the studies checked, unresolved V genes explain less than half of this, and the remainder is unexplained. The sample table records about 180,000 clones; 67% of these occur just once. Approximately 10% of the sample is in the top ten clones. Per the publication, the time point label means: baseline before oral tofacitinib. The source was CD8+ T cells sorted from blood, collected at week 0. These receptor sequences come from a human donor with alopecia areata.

CDR3 nucleotides: TGCAGCGTTGTCCGGCTTGACTCCTACAATGAGCAGTTCTTC. It specifies CSVVRLDSYNEQFF. The V call is TRBV29-1, the J call TRBJ2-1; D call uncertain. Trimming cost V 4 bases and J 0 bases, with 10 bases left between them. Germline values: CDR1 SQVTM, CDR2 ANQGSEA. The CDR3 extends over 14 amino acids.

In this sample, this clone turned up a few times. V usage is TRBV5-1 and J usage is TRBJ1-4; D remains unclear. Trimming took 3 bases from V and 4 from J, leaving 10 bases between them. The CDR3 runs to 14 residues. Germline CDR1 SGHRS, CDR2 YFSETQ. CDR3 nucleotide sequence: TGCGCCAGCAGCTCTCTAGGCATTAATGAAAAACTGTTTTTT. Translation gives CASSSLGINEKLFF. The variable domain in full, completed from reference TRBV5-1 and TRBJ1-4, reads KAGVTQTPRYLIKTRGQQVTLSCSPISGHRSVSWYQQTPGQGLQFLFEYFSETQRNKGNFPGRFSGRQFSNSRSEMNVSTLELGDSALYLCASSSLGINEKLFFGSGTQLSVL.

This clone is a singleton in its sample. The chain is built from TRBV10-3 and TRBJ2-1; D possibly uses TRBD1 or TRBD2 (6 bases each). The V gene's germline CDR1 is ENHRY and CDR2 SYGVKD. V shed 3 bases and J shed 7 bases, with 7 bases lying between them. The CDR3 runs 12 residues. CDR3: CAISEGGNEQFF. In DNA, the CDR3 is TGTGCCATCAGTGAAGGGGGGAATGAGCAGTTCTTC.

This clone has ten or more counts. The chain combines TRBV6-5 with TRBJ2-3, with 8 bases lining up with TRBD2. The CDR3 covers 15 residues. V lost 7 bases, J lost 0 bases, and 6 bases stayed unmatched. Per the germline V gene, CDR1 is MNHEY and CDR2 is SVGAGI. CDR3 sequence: CASTERGYSTDTQYF. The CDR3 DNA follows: TGTGCCAGCACTGAGCGGGGGTACAGCACAGATACGCAGTATTTT.